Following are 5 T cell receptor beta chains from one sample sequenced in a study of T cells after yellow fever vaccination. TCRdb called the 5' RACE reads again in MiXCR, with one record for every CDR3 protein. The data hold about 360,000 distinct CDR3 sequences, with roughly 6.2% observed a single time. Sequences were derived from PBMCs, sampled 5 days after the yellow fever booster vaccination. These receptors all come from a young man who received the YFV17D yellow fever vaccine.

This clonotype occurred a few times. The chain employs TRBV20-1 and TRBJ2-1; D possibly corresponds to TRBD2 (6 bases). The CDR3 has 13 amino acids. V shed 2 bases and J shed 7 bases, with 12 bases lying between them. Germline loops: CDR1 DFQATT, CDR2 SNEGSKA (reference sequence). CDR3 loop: CSARLALGNEQFF. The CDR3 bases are TGCAGTGCTAGACTAGCGCTTGGGAATGAGCAGTTCTTC.

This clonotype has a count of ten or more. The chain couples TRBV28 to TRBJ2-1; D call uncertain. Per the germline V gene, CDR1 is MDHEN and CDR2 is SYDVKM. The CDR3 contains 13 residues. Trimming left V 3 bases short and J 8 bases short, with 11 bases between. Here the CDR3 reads CASSLAAEYEQFF. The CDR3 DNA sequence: TGTGCCAGCAGTTTGGCTGCTGAGTATGAGCAGTTCTTC.

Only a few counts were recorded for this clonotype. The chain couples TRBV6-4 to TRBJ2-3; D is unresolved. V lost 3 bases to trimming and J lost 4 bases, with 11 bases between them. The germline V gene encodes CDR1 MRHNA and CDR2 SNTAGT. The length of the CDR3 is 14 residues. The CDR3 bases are TGTGCCAGCAGTGAATCCCTCATAGCAGATACGCAGTATTTT. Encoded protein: CASSESLIADTQYF.

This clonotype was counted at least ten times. DNA of the CDR3: TGTGCCAGCTCACCACCCGCCGTGGGGGGCTACACCTTC. Translated, it gives CASSPPAVGGYTF. The chain carries TRBV18 and TRBJ1-2; D unclear. This CDR3 comprises 13 residues. Germline CDR1 KGHSH, CDR2 LQKENI. Trimming pared 0 bases from V and 8 bases from J, leaving 10 bases between.

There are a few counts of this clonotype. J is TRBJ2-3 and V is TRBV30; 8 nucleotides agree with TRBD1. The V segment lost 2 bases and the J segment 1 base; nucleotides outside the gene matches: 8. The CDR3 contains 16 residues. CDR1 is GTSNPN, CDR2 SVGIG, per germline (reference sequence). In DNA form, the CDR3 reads TGTGCCTGGAGTTCGACCGACAGGGGACGCACAGATACGCAGTATTTT. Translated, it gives CAWSSTDRGRTDTQYF.